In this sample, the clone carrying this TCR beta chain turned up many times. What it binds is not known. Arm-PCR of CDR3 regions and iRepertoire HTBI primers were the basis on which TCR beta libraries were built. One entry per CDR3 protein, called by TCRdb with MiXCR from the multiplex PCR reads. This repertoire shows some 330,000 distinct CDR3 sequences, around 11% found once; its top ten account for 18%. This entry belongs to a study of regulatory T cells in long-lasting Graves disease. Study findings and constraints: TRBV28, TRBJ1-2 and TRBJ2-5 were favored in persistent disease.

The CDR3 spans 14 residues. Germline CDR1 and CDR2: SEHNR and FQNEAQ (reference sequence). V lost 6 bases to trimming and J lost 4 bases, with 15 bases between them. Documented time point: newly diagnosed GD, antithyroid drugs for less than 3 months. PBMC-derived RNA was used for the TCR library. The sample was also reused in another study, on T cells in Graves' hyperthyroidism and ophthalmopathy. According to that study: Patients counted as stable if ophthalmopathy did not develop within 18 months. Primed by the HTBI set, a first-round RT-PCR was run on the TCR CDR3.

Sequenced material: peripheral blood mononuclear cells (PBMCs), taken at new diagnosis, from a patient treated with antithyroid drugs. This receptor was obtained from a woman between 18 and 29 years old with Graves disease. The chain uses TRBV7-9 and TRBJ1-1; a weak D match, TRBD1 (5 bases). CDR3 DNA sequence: TGTGCCAGCAGGGTAGGGGTGGGCAGCACTGAAGCTTTCTTT. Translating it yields CASRVGVGSTEAFF.